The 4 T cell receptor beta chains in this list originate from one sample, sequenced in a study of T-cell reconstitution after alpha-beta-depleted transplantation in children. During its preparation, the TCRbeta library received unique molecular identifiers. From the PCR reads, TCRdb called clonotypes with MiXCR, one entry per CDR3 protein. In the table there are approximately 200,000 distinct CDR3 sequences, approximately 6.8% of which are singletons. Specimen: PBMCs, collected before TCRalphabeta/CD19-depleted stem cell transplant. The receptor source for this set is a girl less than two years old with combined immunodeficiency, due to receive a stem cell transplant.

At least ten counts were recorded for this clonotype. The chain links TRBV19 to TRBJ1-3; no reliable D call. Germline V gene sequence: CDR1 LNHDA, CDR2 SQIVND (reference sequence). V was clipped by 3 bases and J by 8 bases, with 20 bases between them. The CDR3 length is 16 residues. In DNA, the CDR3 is TGTGCCAGTAGTATGTACTTGTTCACTACCCGGGACACCATATATTTT. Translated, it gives CASSMYLFTTRDTIYF. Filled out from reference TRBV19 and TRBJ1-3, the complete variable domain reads DGGITQSPKYLFRKEGQNVTLSCEQNLNHDAMYWYRQDPGQGLRLIYYSQIVNDFQKGDIAEGYSVSREKKESFPLTVTSAQKNPTAFYLCASSMYLFTTRDTIYFGEGSWLTVV.

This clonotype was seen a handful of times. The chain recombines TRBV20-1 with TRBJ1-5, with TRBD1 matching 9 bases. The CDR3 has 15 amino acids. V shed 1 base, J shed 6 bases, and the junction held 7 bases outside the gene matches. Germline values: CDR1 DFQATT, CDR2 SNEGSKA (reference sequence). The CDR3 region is CSARATGGAGQPQHF. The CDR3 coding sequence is TGCAGTGCTAGAGCAACAGGGGGCGCAGGTCAGCCCCAGCATTTT.

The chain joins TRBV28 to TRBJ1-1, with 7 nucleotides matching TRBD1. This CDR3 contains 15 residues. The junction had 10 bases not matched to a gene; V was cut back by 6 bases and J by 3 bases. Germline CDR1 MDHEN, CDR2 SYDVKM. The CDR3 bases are TGTGCCAGCAGCCCCCGGGACAGATCAGACACTGAAGCTTTCTTT. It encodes CASSPRDRSDTEAFF. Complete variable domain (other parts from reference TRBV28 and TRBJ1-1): DVKVTQSSRYLVKRTGEKVFLECVQDMDHENMFWYRQDPGLGLRLIYFSYDVKMKEKGDIPEGYSVSREKKERFSLILESASTNQTSMYLCASSPRDRSDTEAFFGQGTRLTVV.

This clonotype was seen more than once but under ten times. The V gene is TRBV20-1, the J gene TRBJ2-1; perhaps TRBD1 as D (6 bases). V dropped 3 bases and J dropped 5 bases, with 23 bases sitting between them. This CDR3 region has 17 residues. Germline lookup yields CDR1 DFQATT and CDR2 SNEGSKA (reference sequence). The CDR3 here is CSARPRGYPLVNNEQFF. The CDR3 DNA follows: TGCAGTGCTAGGCCTAGGGGGTACCCCCTGGTTAACAATGAGCAGTTCTTC.